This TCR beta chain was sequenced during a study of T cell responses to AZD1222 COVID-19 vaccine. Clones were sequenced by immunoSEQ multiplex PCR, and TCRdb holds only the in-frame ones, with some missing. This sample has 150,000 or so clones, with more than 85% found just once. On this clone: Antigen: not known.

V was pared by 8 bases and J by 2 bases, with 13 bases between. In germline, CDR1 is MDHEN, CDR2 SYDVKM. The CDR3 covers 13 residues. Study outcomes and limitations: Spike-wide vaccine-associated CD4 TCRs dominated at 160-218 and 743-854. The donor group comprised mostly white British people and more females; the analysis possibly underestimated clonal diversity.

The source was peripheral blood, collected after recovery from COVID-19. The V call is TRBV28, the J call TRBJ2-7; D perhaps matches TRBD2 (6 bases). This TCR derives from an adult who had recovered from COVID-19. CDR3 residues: CASQKLAPYEQYF. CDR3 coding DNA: TGTGCCAGCCAAAAACTAGCACCCTACGAGCAGTACTTC. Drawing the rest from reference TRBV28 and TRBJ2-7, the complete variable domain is DVKVTQSSRYLVKRTGEKVFLECVQDMDHENMFWYRQDPGLGLRLIYFSYDVKMKEKGDIPEGYSVSREKKERFSLILESASTNQTSMYLCASQKLAPYEQYFGPGTRLTVT.